This T cell receptor (beta chain) was recovered during a study of T cell repertoires in cytomegalovirus infection. Turning to the study itself: CMV epitopes, recently identified HLA-C-restricted and well-studied HLA-B-restricted, were used.

The CDR3 extends over 13 amino acids. The V end lost 6 bases, the J end lost 3 bases, and 9 bases lay between the germline ends. CDR1 LNHNV and CDR2 YYDKDF come from the germline V gene (reference sequence). One entry per CDR3 protein results from TCRdb running MiXCR on the reads. The data show about 830,000 distinct CDR3 sequences, about 30% seen once. The table lists this clonotype with a few counts. The target antigen is unknown. The source was cultured CD8+ T cells from PBMCs, collected from culture after CMV antigen stimulation. The source is a human donor in good health (CMV status not recorded). Some clones in this sample may be carry-over from other donors' samples. The V gene is TRBV15, the J gene TRBJ1-3; the D is unclear. In DNA, the CDR3 is TGTGCCACCAGAGGACTGCATGGAAACACCATATATTTT. Its translation: CATRGLHGNTIYF.